One sample yielded the 10 T cell receptor beta chains listed below, sequenced in a study of pediatric ulcerative colitis. During colonoscopy, one to two rectal pinch biopsies were collected. Sequenced by immunoSEQ multiplex PCR; TCRdb stores in-frame clones only, minus some. The table includes fewer than 12,000 clones, 65% to 90% detected once. The sequenced sample was gut tissue. The receptors here all came from a girl aged 10 to 17 who was a control in a study of pediatric ulcerative colitis.

The chain is built from TRBV10-3 and TRBJ2-5, with D perhaps given as TRBD1 or TRBD2 (6 bases each). CDR1 and CDR2 (germline): ENHRY, SYGVKD. Trimming cost V 0 bases and J 5 bases, with 13 bases left between them. The CDR3 spans 15 residues. CDR3 coding DNA: TGTGCCATCAGTGAGTCGATGGGGGGCGCGGAGACCCAGTACTTC. Translation gives CAISESMGGAETQYF.

The J gene is TRBJ1-5, the V gene TRBV19; D possibly corresponds to TRBD1 (6 bases). Between the trimmed V and J ends, which lost 3 bases and 6 bases, there was a span of 15 bases. Germline CDR1 LNHDA, CDR2 SQIVND (reference sequence). The CDR3 spans 15 residues. This chain's CDR3 is CASSIPTGLGQPQHF. The CDR3 nucleotides are TGTGCCAGTAGTATCCCAACAGGGTTGGGTCAGCCCCAGCATTTT.

The chain couples TRBV14 to TRBJ1-1; D might be TRBD1 (5 bases). V was shortened by 2 bases and J by 8 bases, with 12 bases between the two germline ends. The CDR3 length is 13 residues. Germline loops: CDR1 SGHDN, CDR2 FVKESK. The CDR3 loop reads CASSQLGHREAFF. For the CDR3, the DNA is TGTGCCAGCAGCCAATTGGGGCACAGGGAAGCTTTCTTT.

The chain links TRBV5-5 to TRBJ1-1; D ambiguous. This CDR3 comprises 13 residues. The germline V and J ends were trimmed by 7 bases and 1 base, with 11 bases remaining between them. CDR1 and CDR2 from the germline V gene are SGHKS and YYEKEE (reference sequence). The CDR3 DNA is TGTGCCAGCCTACCTCGGACGAACACTGAAGCTTTCTTT. Its protein is CASLPRTNTEAFF.

The chain joins TRBV18 to TRBJ2-1; 12 bases fit TRBD2. Losses at the gene ends were 0 bases for V and 2 bases for J; bases not matched to a gene: 11. The CDR3 loop spans 20 amino acids. Germline CDR1 and CDR2: KGHSH and LQKENI. CDR3 amino acids: CASSPPPLAGGPGAYNEQFF. The CDR3 DNA is TGTGCCAGCTCACCACCCCCTCTAGCGGGAGGGCCGGGGGCCTACAATGAGCAGTTCTTC.

The chain combines TRBV25-1 with TRBJ2-3, with 9 bases matching TRBD2. Germline values: CDR1 MGHDK, CDR2 SYGVNS. Trimming took 4 bases from V and 0 from J; bases not matched to a gene: 8. CDR3 size: 17 residues. In DNA form, the CDR3 reads TGTGCCAGCAGTGGAACCCTAGCGGGACCTAGCACAGATACGCAGTATTTT. Translated: CASSGTLAGPSTDTQYF.

The chain joins TRBV25-1 to TRBJ2-2; TRBD1 might be the D (6 bases). Germline CDR1 MGHDK, CDR2 SYGVNS. The CDR3 contains 15 residues. V was cut by 2 bases and J by 3 bases, with 10 bases left in between. The CDR3 DNA is TGTGCCAGCAGTGAAGGGCAGGGGTACACCGGGGAGCTGTTTTTT. Protein sequence: CASSEGQGYTGELFF.

The V and J genes are TRBV30 and TRBJ1-6, with 11 bases that match TRBD1. Germline assignment: CDR1 GTSNPN and CDR2 SVGIG (reference sequence). V lost 1 base and J lost 5; bases outside the gene matches: 1. There are 15 residues in the CDR3. CDR3 bases: TGTGCCTGGAGTGGGGGACAGGGGGATAATTCACCCCTCCACTTT. Protein: CAWSGGQGDNSPLHF.

The rearrangement links TRBV5-1 to TRBJ2-7; D is unresolved. Trimming removed 0 bases at V and 5 bases at J, with 9 bases between. The germline V gene has CDR1 SGHRS and CDR2 YFSETQ. The CDR3 sequence is 13 residues long. The CDR3 coding sequence is TGCGCCAGCAGCTTGGGGTTATTCGACGAGCAGTACTTC. Residues: CASSLGLFDEQYF.

This chain uses TRBV5-4 with TRBJ2-5; 8 positions agree with TRBD2. CDR3 size: 15 residues. The V and J ends lost 1 base and 7 bases, in that order; junction bases with no gene match: 9. CDR1 SGHNT and CDR2 YYREEE come from the germline V gene (reference sequence). This CDR3 is CASSLSLAGLVTQYF. CDR3 bases: TGTGCCAGCAGCTTGAGCCTAGCGGGCCTGGTGACCCAGTACTTC.